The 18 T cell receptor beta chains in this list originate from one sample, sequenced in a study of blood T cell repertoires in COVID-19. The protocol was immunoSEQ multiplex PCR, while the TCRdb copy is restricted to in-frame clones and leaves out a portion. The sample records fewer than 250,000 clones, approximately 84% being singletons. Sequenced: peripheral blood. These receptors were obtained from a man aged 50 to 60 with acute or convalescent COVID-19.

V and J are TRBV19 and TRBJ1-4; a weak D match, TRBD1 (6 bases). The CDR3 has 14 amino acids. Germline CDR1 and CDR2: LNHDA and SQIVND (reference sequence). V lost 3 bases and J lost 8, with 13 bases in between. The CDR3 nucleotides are TGTGCCAGTAGTATCGGGCAGGGGAACGAAAAACTGTTTTTT. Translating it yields CASSIGQGNEKLFF. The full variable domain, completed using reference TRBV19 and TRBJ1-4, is DGGITQSPKYLFRKEGQNVTLSCEQNLNHDAMYWYRQDPGQGLRLIYYSQIVNDFQKGDIAEGYSVSREKKESFPLTVTSAQKNPTAFYLCASSIGQGNEKLFFGSGTQLSVL.

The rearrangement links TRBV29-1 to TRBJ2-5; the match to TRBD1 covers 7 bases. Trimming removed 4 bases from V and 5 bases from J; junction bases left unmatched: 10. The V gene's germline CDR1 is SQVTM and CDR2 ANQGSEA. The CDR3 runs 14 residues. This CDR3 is CSVGPGQRGETQYF. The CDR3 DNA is TGCAGCGTTGGGCCGGGACAGAGAGGGGAGACCCAGTACTTC.

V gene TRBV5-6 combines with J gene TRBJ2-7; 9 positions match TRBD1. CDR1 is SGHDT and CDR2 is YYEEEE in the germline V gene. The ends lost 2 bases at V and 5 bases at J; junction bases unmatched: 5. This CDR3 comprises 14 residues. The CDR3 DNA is TGTGCCAGCAGCTTCCGGGACAGGGACGACGAGCAGTACTTC. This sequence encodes CASSFRDRDDEQYF.

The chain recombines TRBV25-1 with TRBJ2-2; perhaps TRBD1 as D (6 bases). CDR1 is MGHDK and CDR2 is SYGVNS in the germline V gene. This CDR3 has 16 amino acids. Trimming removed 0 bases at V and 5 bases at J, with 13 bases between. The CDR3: CASSEYNDRLTGELFF. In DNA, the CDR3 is TGTGCCAGCAGTGAATATAATGACAGGCTGACCGGGGAGCTGTTTTTT.

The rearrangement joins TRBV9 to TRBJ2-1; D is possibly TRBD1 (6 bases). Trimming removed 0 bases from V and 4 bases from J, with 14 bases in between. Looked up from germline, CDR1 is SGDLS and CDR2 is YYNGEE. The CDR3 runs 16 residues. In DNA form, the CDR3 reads TGTGCCAGCAGCGTAGGAGTGCTAGGGGGTTACAATGAGCAGTTCTTC. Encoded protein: CASSVGVLGGYNEQFF.

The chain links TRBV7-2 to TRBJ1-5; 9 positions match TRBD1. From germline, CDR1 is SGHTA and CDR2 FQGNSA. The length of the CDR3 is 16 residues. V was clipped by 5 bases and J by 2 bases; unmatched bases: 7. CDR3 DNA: TGTGCCAGCAGCAGAATGGACAGGGGTGGCAATCAGCCCCAGCATTTT. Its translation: CASSRMDRGGNQPQHF.

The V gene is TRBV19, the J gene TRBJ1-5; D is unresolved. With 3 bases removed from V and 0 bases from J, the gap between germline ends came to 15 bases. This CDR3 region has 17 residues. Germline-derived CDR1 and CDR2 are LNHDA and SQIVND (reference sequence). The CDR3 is CASSMIGGSDSNQPQHF. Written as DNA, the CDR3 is TGTGCCAGTAGTATGATAGGAGGATCTGATAGCAATCAGCCCCAGCATTTT.

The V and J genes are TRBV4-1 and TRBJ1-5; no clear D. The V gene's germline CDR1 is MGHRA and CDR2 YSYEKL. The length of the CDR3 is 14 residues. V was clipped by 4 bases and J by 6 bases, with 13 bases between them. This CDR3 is CASSPGSEGQPQHF. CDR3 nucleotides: TGCGCCAGCAGCCCCGGGTCTGAGGGTCAGCCCCAGCATTTT.

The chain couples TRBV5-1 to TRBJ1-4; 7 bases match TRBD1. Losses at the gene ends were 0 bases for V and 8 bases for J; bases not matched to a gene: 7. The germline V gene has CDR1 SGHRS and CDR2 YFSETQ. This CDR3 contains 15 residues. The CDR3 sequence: CASSLVGPGGEKLFF. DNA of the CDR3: TGCGCCAGCAGCTTGGTGGGTCCAGGGGGAGAAAAACTGTTTTTT.

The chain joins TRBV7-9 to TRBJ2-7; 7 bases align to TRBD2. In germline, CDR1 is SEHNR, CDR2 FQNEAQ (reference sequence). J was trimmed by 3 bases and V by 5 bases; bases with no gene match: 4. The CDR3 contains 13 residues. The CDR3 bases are TGTGCCAGCAGCCACTGGGACTACTACGAGCAGTACTTC. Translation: CASSHWDYYEQYF.

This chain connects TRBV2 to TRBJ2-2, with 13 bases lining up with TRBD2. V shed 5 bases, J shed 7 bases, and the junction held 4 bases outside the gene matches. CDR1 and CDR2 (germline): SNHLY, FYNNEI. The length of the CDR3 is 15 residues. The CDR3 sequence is CASSTSGGAIGELFF. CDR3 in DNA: TGTGCCAGCAGTACTAGCGGGGGGGCGATCGGGGAGCTGTTTTTT.

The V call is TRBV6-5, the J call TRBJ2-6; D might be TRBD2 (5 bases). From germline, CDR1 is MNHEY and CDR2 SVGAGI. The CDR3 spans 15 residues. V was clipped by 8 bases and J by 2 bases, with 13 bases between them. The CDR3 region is CASLSPGTGANVLTF. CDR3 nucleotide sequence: TGTGCCAGCCTCTCGCCGGGAACTGGGGCCAACGTCCTGACTTTC.

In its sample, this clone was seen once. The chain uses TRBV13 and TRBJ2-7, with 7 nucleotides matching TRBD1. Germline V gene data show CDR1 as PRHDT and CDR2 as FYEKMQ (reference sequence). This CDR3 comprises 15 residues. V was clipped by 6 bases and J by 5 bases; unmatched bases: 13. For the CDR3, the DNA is TGTGCCAGCAGGAACAAGGGGGCACATAGTCACGAGCAGTACTTC. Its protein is CASRNKGAHSHEQYF. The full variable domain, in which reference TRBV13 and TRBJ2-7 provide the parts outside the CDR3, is AAGVIQSPRHLIKEKRETATLKCYPIPRHDTVYWYQQGPGQDPQFLISFYEKMQSDKGSIPDRFSAQQFSDYHSELNMSSLELGDSALYFCASRNKGAHSHEQYFGPGTRLTVT.

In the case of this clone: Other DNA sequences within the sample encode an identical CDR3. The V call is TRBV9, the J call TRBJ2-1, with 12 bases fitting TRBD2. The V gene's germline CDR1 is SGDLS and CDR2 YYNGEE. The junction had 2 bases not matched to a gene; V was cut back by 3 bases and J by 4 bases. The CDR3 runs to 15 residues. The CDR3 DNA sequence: TGTGCCAGCAGCGCTAGCGGGGGGGCATACAATGAGCAGTTCTTC. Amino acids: CASSASGGAYNEQFF.

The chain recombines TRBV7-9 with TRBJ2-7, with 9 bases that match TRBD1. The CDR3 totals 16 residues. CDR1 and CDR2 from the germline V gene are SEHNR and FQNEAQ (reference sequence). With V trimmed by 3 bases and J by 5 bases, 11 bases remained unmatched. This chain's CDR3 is CASSFALRQGDHEQYF. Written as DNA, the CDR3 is TGTGCCAGCAGCTTTGCCCTTCGACAGGGGGACCACGAGCAGTACTTC.

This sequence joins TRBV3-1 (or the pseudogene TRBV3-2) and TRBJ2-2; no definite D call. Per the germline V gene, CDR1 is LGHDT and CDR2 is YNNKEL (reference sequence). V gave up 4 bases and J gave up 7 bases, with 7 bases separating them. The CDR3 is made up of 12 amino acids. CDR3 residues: CASSPSSGELFF. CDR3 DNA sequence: TGTGCCAGCAGCCCAAGTAGCGGGGAGCTGTTTTTT.

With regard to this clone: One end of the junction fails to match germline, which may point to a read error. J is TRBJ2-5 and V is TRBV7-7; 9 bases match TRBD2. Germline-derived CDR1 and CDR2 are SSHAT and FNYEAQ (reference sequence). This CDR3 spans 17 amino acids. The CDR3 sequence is CASSLGLTRGGRETQYF. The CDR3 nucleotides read TGTGCTAGCAGCTTAGGTCTCACGCGGGGGGGCCGGGAGACCCAGTACTTC. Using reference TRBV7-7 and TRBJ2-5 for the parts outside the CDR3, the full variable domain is GAGVSQSPRYKVTKRGQDVTLRCDPISSHATLYWYQQALGQGPEFLTYFNYEAQPDKSGLPSDRFSAERPEGSISTLTIQRTEQRDSAMYRCASSLGLTRGGRETQYFGPGTRLLVL.

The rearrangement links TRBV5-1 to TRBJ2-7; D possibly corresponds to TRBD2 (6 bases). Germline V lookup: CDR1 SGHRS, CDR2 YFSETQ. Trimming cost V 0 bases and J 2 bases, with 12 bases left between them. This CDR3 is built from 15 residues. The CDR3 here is CASSLDPGLPYEQYF. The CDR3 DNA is TGCGCCAGCAGCTTGGATCCGGGACTCCCCTACGAGCAGTACTTC. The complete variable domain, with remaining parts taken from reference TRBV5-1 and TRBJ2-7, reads KAGVTQTPRYLIKTRGQQVTLSCSPISGHRSVSWYQQTPGQGLQFLFEYFSETQRNKGNFPGRFSGRQFSNSRSEMNVSTLELGDSALYLCASSLDPGLPYEQYFGPGTRLTVT.